The rows below give T cell receptor beta chains drawn from one sample of a study of PD-1 blockade in classical Hodgkin lymphoma. Measured with immunoSEQ multiplex PCR; TCRdb has only the in-frame clones, and not every one. This sample yields 23,000 or so clones, of which 75% to 90% are seen a single time; about an eighth belongs to the top ten. The sample here was peripheral blood mononuclear cells (PBMCs), taken before the fourth cycle of nivolumab. These receptors were obtained from a human donor with classical Hodgkin lymphoma. Both conserved end residues are part of each CDR3. A D gene is named only where the DNA matches it firmly. Clone size, where shown, is once, few, many, or a class for clones that have expanded.

>18|TRBV11-2|TRBD1|TRBJ1-1|.
CASSLLAWGQPLHTEAFF
TGTGCCAGCAGCCTTCTAGCCTGGGGACAGCCCCTTCACACTGAAGCTTTCTTT
>14|TRBV6-7|TRBD1|TRBJ1-6|.
CASTGTGGNSPLHF
TGTGCCAGCACCGGGACAGGCGGGAATTCACCCCTCCACTTT
>20|TRBV10-3|.|TRBJ1-1|.
CAISESFIVRQDSMNTEAFF
TGTGCCATCAGTGAGTCGTTTATAGTCCGTCAGGACAGCATGAACACTGAAGCTTTCTTT
>15|TRBV7-9|.|TRBJ2-2|.
CASSLNTGRTGELFF
TGTGCCAGCAGCCTTAATACAGGGCGCACCGGGGAGCTGTTTTTT
>16|TRBV18|.|TRBJ1-3|.
CASSPSSRQSGNTIYF
TGTGCCAGCTCACCTAGTTCTAGACAGTCTGGAAACACCATATATTTT
>15|TRBV7-8|TRBD2|TRBJ2-7|.
CASSTGTSGDLEQYF
TGTGCCAGCAGCACCGGGACTAGCGGGGACCTCGAGCAGTACTTC
>13|TRBV27|.|TRBJ2-3|.
CASSFLLQDTQYF
TGTGCCAGCAGTTTTCTTCTCCAGGATACGCAGTATTTT
>14|TRBV5-6|.|TRBJ2-4|.
CASSLVGSGGIQYF
TGTGCCAGCAGCTTGGTGGGAAGTGGTGGCATTCAGTACTTC
>10|TRBV28|.|TRBJ1-1|.
CASRGQLAFF
TGTGCCAGCAGGGGCCAGCTGGCTTTCTTT
>15|TRBV4-1|.|TRBJ1-1|.
CASSQGVEQPREAFF
TGCGCCAGCAGCCAAGGGGTCGAACAGCCCCGTGAAGCTTTCTTT
>15|TRBV6-5|TRBD1|TRBJ2-7|.
CASSYGATGGYEQYF
TGTGCCAGCAGTTACGGGGCTACAGGGGGCTACGAGCAGTACTTC
>15|TRBV27|TRBD1|TRBJ2-7|.
CASRNAGTGAYEQYF
TGTGCCAGCAGGAATGCCGGGACAGGGGCCTACGAGCAGTACTTC
>17|TRBV7-6|TRBD1|TRBJ1-3|.
CASSLGGQAFSGNTIYF
TGTGCCAGCAGCTTAGGGGGACAGGCCTTCTCTGGAAACACCATATATTTT
>16|TRBV5-8|.|TRBJ2-1|.
CASSSLVPLEYNEQFF
TGTGCCAGCAGCAGCTTGGTACCCCTAGAGTACAATGAGCAGTTCTTC
>14|TRBV27|.|TRBJ1-2|.
CASSSFRAPYGYTF
TGTGCCAGCAGTTCGTTCAGAGCCCCCTATGGCTACACCTTC
>15|TRBV7-3|TRBD2|TRBJ2-5|once
CASSPTEGAGGEQYF
TGTGCCAGCAGCCCCACGGAGGGGGCGGGAGGGGAGCAGTACTTC
>13|TRBV14|.|TRBJ2-7|.
CASSQGTAPEQYF
TGTGCCAGCAGCCAGGGTACCGCTCCCGAGCAGTACTTC
>16|TRBV5-1|.|TRBJ2-2|.
CASSSGTETNTGELFF
TGCGCCAGCAGCAGCGGGACAGAAACGAACACCGGGGAGCTGTTTTTT
>13|TRBV9|.|TRBJ2-3|.
CASSVGRGDTQYF
TGTGCCAGCAGCGTAGGCCGGGGTGATACGCAGTATTTT
>15|TRBV9|.|TRBJ2-5|.
CASSVAPLSGETQYF
TGTGCCAGCAGCGTAGCGCCTCTCTCTGGAGAGACCCAGTACTTC
>16|TRBV29-1|TRBD1|TRBJ2-1|.
CSVRDRGAGPNNEQFF
TGCAGCGTGCGGGACAGGGGAGCGGGACCAAACAATGAGCAGTTCTTC
>14|TRBV5-6|.|TRBJ2-5|.
CASSLHRRLETQYF
TGTGCCAGCAGCTTACATCGCCGTTTAGAGACCCAGTACTTC
>15|TRBV5-1|.|TRBJ2-7|.
CASSLGGGLNYEQYF
TGCGCCAGCAGCTTGGGAGGGGGGCTAAACTACGAGCAGTACTTC
>18|TRBV7-9|TRBD2|TRBJ2-3|.
CASSLATSGGLYTDTQYF
TGTGCCAGCAGCTTAGCGACTAGCGGGGGGCTATACACAGATACGCAGTATTTT
>15|TRBV29-1|TRBD2|TRBJ2-3|.
CSVGTSGDSTDTQYF
TGCAGCGTAGGGACTAGCGGGGATAGCACAGATACGCAGTATTTT
>12|TRBV6-6|.|TRBJ1-2|.
CASSSQNYGYTF
TGTGCCAGCAGTTCACAGAACTATGGCTACACCTTC
>14|TRBV19|.|TRBJ2-7|.
CASSSGQGLLEQYF
TGTGCCAGTAGCTCAGGTCAGGGCTTACTCGAGCAGTACTTC
>15|TRBV30|.|TRBJ2-7|.
CAWSQPAFISYEQYF
TGTGCCTGGAGTCAACCAGCGTTCATCTCCTACGAGCAGTACTTC
>16|TRBV6-7|TRBD1|TRBJ2-3|.
CASSYDRGSSTDTQYF
TGTGCCAGCAGTTATGACAGGGGTTCTAGCACAGATACGCAGTATTTT
>13|TRBV7-8|.|TRBJ1-1|.
CASTTEPGGEAFF
TGTGCCAGCACCACTGAGCCGGGGGGAGAAGCTTTCTTT
>19|TRBV7-2|TRBD1|TRBJ2-5|.
CASSLPEVQRTGLQETQYF
TGTGCCAGCAGCTTACCGGAGGTCCAGCGGACAGGGCTCCAAGAGACCCAGTACTTC
>17|TRBV5-1|.|TRBJ1-1|.
CASSLPDRDPENTEAFF
TGCGCCAGCAGCTTGCCCGACCGGGACCCGGAGAACACTGAAGCTTTCTTT
>15|TRBV6-5|TRBD1|TRBJ1-2|.
CASSYRDSGLGGYTF
TGTGCCAGCAGTTACAGGGACAGCGGCTTAGGTGGCTACACCTTC
>15|TRBV27|.|TRBJ1-5|.
CASSLSKRRNQPQHF
TGTGCCAGCAGTTTATCAAAAAGACGCAATCAGCCCCAGCATTTT
>15|TRBV19|.|TRBJ1-6|.
CASSIVPRALTPLHF
TGTGCCAGTAGTATAGTGCCCAGGGCCTTGACACCCCTCCACTTT
>16|TRBV4-1|TRBD1|TRBJ2-5|.
CASSHPGQGNQETQYF
TGCGCCAGCAGCCATCCGGGACAGGGGAACCAAGAGACCCAGTACTTC
>14|TRBV27|TRBD2|TRBJ2-5|.
CASSLTSGSETQYF
TGTGCCAGCAGTTTGACTAGCGGGAGTGAGACCCAGTACTTC
>14|TRBV2|.|TRBJ1-6|.
CASSVRQVNSPLHF
TGTGCCAGCAGTGTACGCCAGGTTAATTCACCCCTCCACTTT
>14|TRBV10-3|.|TRBJ2-7|.
CAISERGRPYEQYF
TGTGCCATCAGTGAGCGGGGTAGGCCCTACGAGCAGTACTTC
>14|TRBV6-1|.|TRBJ1-5|.
CAGDEGGGNQPQHF
TGTGCCGGCGACGAGGGGGGTGGTAATCAGCCCCAGCATTTT
>15|TRBV5-1|.|TRBJ2-2|.
CASSLGPGNTGELFF
TGCGCCAGCAGCTTGGGTCCAGGGAACACCGGGGAGCTGTTTTTT
>20|TRBV27|.|TRBJ2-7|.
CASSRFGGAPTTPHSYEQYF
TGTGCCAGCAGTAGATTTGGAGGGGCTCCTACCACCCCCCACTCCTACGAGCAGTACTTC
>14|TRBV7-9|.|TRBJ1-6|.
CASNPSGINSPLHF
TGTGCCAGCAACCCCTCAGGGATCAATTCACCCCTCCACTTT
>11|TRBV21-1|.|TRBJ2-4|once
CASRPLQGSYF
TGTGCCAGCAGACCCCTCCAGGGTTCCTACTTC
>15|TRBV7-3|.|TRBJ2-1|.
CASSSNGPYGNEQFF
TGTGCCAGCAGCTCCAACGGTCCGTACGGGAATGAGCAGTTCTTC
>14|TRBV6-6|TRBD1|TRBJ2-7|once
CASGGTGGPYEQYF
TGTGCCAGCGGGGGGACAGGGGGGCCCTACGAGCAGTACTTC
>17|TRBV4-3|.|TRBJ2-1|.
CASSQGLPGSSYNEQFF
TGCGCCAGCAGCCAAGGGTTGCCGGGGAGCTCCTACAATGAGCAGTTCTTC
>14|TRBV18|.|TRBJ2-7|.
CASSPPAVAGRQYF
TGTGCCAGCTCACCACCGGCAGTAGCCGGCCGGCAGTACTTC
>12|TRBV5-8|TRBD2|TRBJ2-3|.
CASSFGLAEPYF
TGTGCCAGCAGCTTTGGACTAGCGGAACCGTATTTT
>14|TRBV19|.|TRBJ2-4|medium-sized
CASSIVEPWDIQYF
TGTGCCAGTAGTATAGTTGAACCTTGGGACATTCAGTACTTC